This passage covers 17 T cell receptor beta chains from one sample sequenced in a study of identifying expanded T cells in peripheral blood. The method was immunoSEQ multiplex PCR; TCRdb's version includes in-frame clones alone and lacks a portion of them. The sample includes roughly 81,000 clones, over 80% of them seen just once. The sequencing input was blood. These receptor sequences come from a person aged 18 to 70 in good health.

This rearrangement joins TRBV28 to TRBJ1-5; TRBD1 agrees at 8 bases. Germline V gives CDR1 MDHEN, CDR2 SYDVKM. The CDR3 is 15 residues long. The J segment lost 6 bases and the V segment lost 4 bases, leaving 8 bases of the junction unmatched. DNA for the CDR3: TGTGCCAGCAGTTATGAATCAGGGGGCCGTCAGCCCCAGCATTTT. Protein product: CASSYESGGRQPQHF.

V gene TRBV10-3 combines with J gene TRBJ1-2; D may be TRBD1 (5 bases). Per germline, CDR1 ENHRY and CDR2 SYGVKD. Trimming stripped 6 bases from V and 4 bases from J, with 15 bases between. CDR3 length equals 14 residues. The CDR3 here is CAISQGVSGYGYTF. The CDR3 DNA sequence: TGTGCCATCAGCCAGGGCGTATCTGGCTATGGCTACACCTTC.

The chain employs TRBV5-1 and TRBJ1-1; D is perhaps TRBD1 (6 bases). This CDR3 is 14 amino acids long. CDR1 and CDR2 (germline): SGHRS, YFSETQ. The V and J ends lost 4 bases and 1 base respectively, with 11 bases between them. In nucleotides, the CDR3 is TGCGCCAGCAGCACGGGACAAGAGAACACTGAAGCTTTCTTT. It yields the protein CASSTGQENTEAFF.

This clone was picked up a small number of times. This chain joins TRBV5-8 and TRBJ2-1; D perhaps matches TRBD2 (5 bases). There are 15 residues in the CDR3. Trimming took off 0 bases at V and 8 bases at J, with 15 bases between the two ends. The germline V gene encodes CDR1 SGHTS and CDR2 YDEGEE. CDR3 nucleotide sequence: TGTGCCAGCAGCTTGGGGGAGAACCCTCCGGATGAGCAGTTCTTC. Translated, it gives CASSLGENPPDEQFF.

The chain couples TRBV19 to TRBJ2-1; TRBD2 matches 10 bases. Germline V gene sequence: CDR1 LNHDA, CDR2 SQIVND (reference sequence). The ends lost 10 bases at V and 6 bases at J; junction bases unmatched: 15. The CDR3 contains 16 residues. CDR3 amino acids: CATRGSGTSDRNEQFF. In DNA form, the CDR3 reads TGTGCCACTAGGGGATCCGGGACTAGCGACCGCAATGAGCAGTTCTTC.

A single count supports this clone. The chain employs TRBV5-6 and TRBJ1-4, with a tentative D call TRBD1 (5 bases). The CDR3 contains 13 residues. The V gene lost 2 bases and the J gene lost 7 bases, with 9 bases spanning the gap. Germline CDR1 and CDR2: SGHDT and YYEEEE. CDR3 region: CASSFRVGEKLFF. For the CDR3, the DNA is TGTGCCAGCAGCTTCAGGGTGGGTGAAAAACTGTTTTTT.

The V call is TRBV18, the J call TRBJ2-5; TRBD2 matches 16 bases. Trimming cost V 3 bases and J 4 bases; bases outside gene matches: 5. Per the germline V gene, CDR1 is KGHSH and CDR2 is LQKENI. This CDR3 has 17 amino acids. The CDR3 spells CASSPGTSGRATETQYF. For the CDR3, the DNA is TGTGCCAGCTCACCGGGGACTAGCGGGAGGGCCACAGAGACCCAGTACTTC.

This clone has a handful of counts. The gene calls are TRBV5-1 and TRBJ2-2, with 7 positions matching TRBD1. V lost 3 bases to trimming and J lost 6 bases; unmatched junction nucleotides: 8. This CDR3 region has 15 residues. Germline lookup yields CDR1 SGHRS and CDR2 YFSETQ. Written as DNA, the CDR3 is TGCGCCAGCAGCTCGATGACAGGGATTGCCGGGGAGCTGTTTTTT. Its translation is CASSSMTGIAGELFF.

The rearrangement uses TRBV28 and TRBJ1-3, with 7 bases matching TRBD1. V gave up 4 bases and J gave up 4 bases; unmatched junction bases: 7. The CDR3 consists of 15 residues. CDR1 MDHEN and CDR2 SYDVKM come from the germline V gene. The CDR3: CASSSTGRGGNTIYF. CDR3 in DNA: TGTGCCAGCAGTTCGACAGGGAGAGGAGGAAACACCATATATTTT.

V is TRBV11-2 and J is TRBJ2-1; 12 nucleotides match TRBD2. V shed 0 bases and J 5 bases; nucleotides not matched to a gene: 14. Germline-derived CDR1 and CDR2 are SGHAT and FQNNGV. The CDR3 loop spans 20 amino acids. CDR3 bases: TGTGCCAGCAGCTTAGACGGGCCGGGACTAGCGGGTCCCTCTAACAATGAGCAGTTCTTC. Translation: CASSLDGPGLAGPSNNEQFF.

The CDR3 coding sequence is TGTGCCAGCAGCTCAGGAGGGGGCAGGGAAAAACTGTTTTTT. Translating it yields CASSSGGGREKLFF. The V gene is TRBV7-2, the J gene TRBJ1-4; 7 bases map to TRBD1. The V gene's germline CDR1 is SGHTA and CDR2 FQGNSA. The CDR3 spans 14 residues. J gave up 8 bases and V 4 bases, and 7 bases lay outside the gene matches.

J is TRBJ1-1 and V is TRBV9; D unresolved. Per the germline V gene, CDR1 is SGDLS and CDR2 is YYNGEE. This CDR3 has 15 amino acids. V was cut by 3 bases and J by 1 base, with 13 bases left in between. The CDR3 protein is CASSAMARENTEAFF. DNA for the CDR3: TGTGCCAGCAGCGCCATGGCCCGAGAGAACACTGAAGCTTTCTTT.

For the CDR3, the DNA is TGTGCCAGCAGCTGGGGGGTTACCTCCAAAGAGACCCAGTACTTC. It translates to CASSWGVTSKETQYF. The chain couples TRBV25-1 to TRBJ2-5, with D possibly being TRBD2 (6 bases). Trimming left V 6 bases short and J 3 bases short, with 17 bases between. The CDR3 is made up of 15 amino acids. Looked up from germline, CDR1 is MGHDK and CDR2 is SYGVNS.

This rearrangement joins TRBV11-3 to TRBJ2-7, with 8 bases aligning to TRBD2. V shed 5 bases and J 3 bases; nucleotides not matched to a gene: 15. CDR3 length equals 17 residues. Germline CDR1 is SGHNT and CDR2 is YENEEA. The CDR3 loop reads CASSHRAGEGLDYEQYF. The CDR3 DNA sequence: TGTGCCAGCAGCCACCGAGCGGGGGAGGGCTTGGACTACGAGCAGTACTTC.

This chain links TRBV15 with TRBJ1-4; TRBD1 agrees at 8 bases. This CDR3 has 15 amino acids. V gave up 1 base and J gave up 8 bases; unmatched junction bases: 6. In germline, CDR1 is LNHNV, CDR2 YYDKDF (reference sequence). The DNA for the CDR3 is TGTGCCACCAGCAGAGCGACAGGGGTGATGGAAAAACTGTTTTTT. It specifies CATSRATGVMEKLFF.

The gene calls are TRBV4-3 and TRBJ2-3; D not resolved. Germline assignment: CDR1 LGHNA and CDR2 YSLEER. With 0 bases removed from V and 2 bases from J, the gap between germline ends came to 9 bases. The CDR3 totals 15 residues. CDR3 amino acids: CASSQDRETTDTQYF. The DNA for the CDR3 is TGCGCCAGCAGCCAAGATCGAGAGACCACAGATACGCAGTATTTT.

The rearrangement uses TRBV19 and TRBJ2-1; 13 bases agree with TRBD2. Looked up from germline, CDR1 is LNHDA and CDR2 is SQIVND (reference sequence). There are 15 residues in the CDR3. J lost 6 bases, V lost 11 bases, and 10 bases had no gene match. The CDR3 protein is CAVRTSGRGVNEQFF. The CDR3 DNA reads TGTGCCGTCCGGACTAGCGGGAGAGGGGTCAATGAGCAGTTCTTC.